This T cell receptor beta chain was captured by sequencing in a study of T cells in Graves' hyperthyroidism and ophthalmopathy (dated by TCRdb to about 2019). Describing the broader study: Peripheral blood was sampled at the time of initial diagnosis, prior to any treatment. To identify TCR V-J signatures that set the groups apart, the researchers used a discovery cohort of more than 95 patients, made up of 40 to 45 with Graves' ophthalmopathy and some 58 with stable Graves' hyperthyroidism. Whether ophthalmopathy could be predicted prospectively was tested in an independent validation cohort made up of about 20 hyperthyroidism patients plus 17 patients who later progressed to ophthalmopathy. For training and testing, the 100 or so patients in the discovery cohort were randomly divided in a 7:3 ratio. The study also compared thyroid tissue and blood T-cell repertoires from five or six Graves' hyperthyroidism patients. Following sampling, methimazole starting at 30 mg daily was given to hyperthyroidism patients, and high-dose intravenous methylprednisolone was given to ophthalmopathy patients. The paper describes TCR Vbeta CDR3 sequencing of 120 to 150 peripheral blood samples, made up of roughly 45 ophthalmopathy patients, around 73 hyperthyroidism patients and roughly 17 progressor patients.

About this clonotype: Its antigen is not yet known. Base qualities are missing; no much larger clone stands one base away.

The TCR beta CDR3 regions were amplified from RNA transcripts. A first-round RT-PCR of the TCR CDR3 used the HTBI primer set with the Qiagen OneStep RT-PCR kit. The libraries were constructed in a second round of multiplex PCR and then size-selected and purified. Libraries were sequenced paired-end with 100 bp reads on an Illumina HiSeq2000. The original methods were these. SOAPnuke was used to process the raw data, throwing out any read that contained adapters or uncalled bases, had a mean Phred below 15, or lacked an exact constant-primer or identifier match. High-quality paired reads were merged with COPE v1.2.5, and unique nucleotide sequences were defined as clonotypes. MiTCR v1.1 was used to align clonotypes to the IMGT TRBV, TRBD and TRBJ reference segments. The analysis included only V-J combinations with a frequency above 0.0001, which together covered more than 99% of the repertoires. A TCS score was defined as the ratio between F50 (clonal expansion) and ExV (chaos), using BLOSUM62-based TCRdist between CDR3 peptides within each V-J. Welch's t-statistics and random forest reduced around 510 V-J features to 13, which were used in a naive Bayes classifier (R e1071). Clones were called with MiXCR by TCRdb after fastp trimmed the public reads at Q25, and only in-frame beta chains were retained. Each entry merges the rows of one CDR3 protein and shows their most common DNA and genes. TCRdb, rather than the study authors, made the V and J calls. Across this sample there are 730,000 or so distinct CDR3 sequences, with around 20% seen only once. The ten largest clones take up 16% of the sample.

The hyperthyroidism patients were between 18 and 65 years old and newly diagnosed, with a disease duration of less than 2 months. The study excluded patients with uncontrolled infections, other autoimmune diseases, pregnancy or lactation. Diagnoses were based on clinical symptoms, serum thyroxine and TRAb, thyroid ultrasound and orbital computed tomography. Blood from progressor patients was drawn when they were first diagnosed with hyperthyroidism, before any ophthalmopathy symptoms appeared. PBMCs were separated from under 12 ml of fresh peripheral blood using Ficoll-Paque density gradient centrifugation. Patients classed as progressors first received a Graves' hyperthyroidism diagnosis and then went on to develop ophthalmopathy during follow-up. Total RNA was extracted using Trizol reagent, and RNA quality was assessed on an Agilent 2100 Bioanalyzer. Results the study describes overall, beyond this receptor: Sample size was not statistically predetermined, and blinding of investigators to group allocation was not performed. In validation, progression to ophthalmopathy was predicted by the model with 70.59% sensitivity and 72.22% specificity, a median of about 6.4 months before onset. Most expanded thyroid clonotypes (frequency above 0.001) were also found in blood, which suggests that blood repertoires may mirror thyroid immune responses. A model built on a 13 V-J signature distinguished ophthalmopathy from stable hyperthyroidism, reaching about 88% sensitivity and 81.08% specificity in cross-validation and 80%/75% in testing.

V is trimmed back by 4 bases and J by 4 bases, and the junction contains 7 bases that no gene match accounts for. CDR1 ENHRY and CDR2 SYGVKD were looked up in the germline V gene. The CDR3 holds 15 amino acids from the cysteine to the phenylalanine. The kept DNA is CDR3 alone, 45 bases in frame from the first base. The sequence was collected from a woman between 45 and 65 years old with Graves' hyperthyroidism that later progressed to Graves' ophthalmopathy. The V and J genes are TRBV10-3 and TRBJ2-7, with 10 middle bases fitting TRBD2. Sequencing input: blood. The CDR3 protein sequence reads: CAISGPSSGSYEQYF. The bases read TGTGCCATCAGTGGACCCTCTAGCGGGAGTTACGAGCAGTACTTC.